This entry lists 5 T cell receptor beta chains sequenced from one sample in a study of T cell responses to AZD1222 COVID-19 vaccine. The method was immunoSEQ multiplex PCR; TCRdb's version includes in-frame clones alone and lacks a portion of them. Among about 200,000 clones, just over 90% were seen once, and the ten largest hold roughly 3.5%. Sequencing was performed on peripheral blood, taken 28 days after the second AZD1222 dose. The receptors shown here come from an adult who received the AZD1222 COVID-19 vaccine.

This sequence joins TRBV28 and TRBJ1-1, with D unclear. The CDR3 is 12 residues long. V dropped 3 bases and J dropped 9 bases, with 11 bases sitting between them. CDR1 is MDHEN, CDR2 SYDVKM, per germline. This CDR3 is CASSFSARKAFF. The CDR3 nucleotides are TGTGCCAGCAGTTTTTCTGCCAGGAAAGCTTTCTTT.

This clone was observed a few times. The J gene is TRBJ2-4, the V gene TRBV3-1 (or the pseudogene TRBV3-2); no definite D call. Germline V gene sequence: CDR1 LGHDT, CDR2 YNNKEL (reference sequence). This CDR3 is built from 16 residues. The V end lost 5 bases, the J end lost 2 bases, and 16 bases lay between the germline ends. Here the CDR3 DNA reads TGTGCCAGCAGCGGGAAGTCTATACTCTCCAAAAACATTCAGTACTTC. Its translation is CASSGKSILSKNIQYF.

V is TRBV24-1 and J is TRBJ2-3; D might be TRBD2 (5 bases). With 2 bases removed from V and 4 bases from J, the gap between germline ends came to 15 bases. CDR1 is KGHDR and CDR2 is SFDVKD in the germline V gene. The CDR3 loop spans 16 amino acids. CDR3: CATSDSSPGRPDTQYF. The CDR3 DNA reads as TGTGCCACCAGTGATTCTAGCCCCGGCCGCCCAGATACGCAGTATTTT.

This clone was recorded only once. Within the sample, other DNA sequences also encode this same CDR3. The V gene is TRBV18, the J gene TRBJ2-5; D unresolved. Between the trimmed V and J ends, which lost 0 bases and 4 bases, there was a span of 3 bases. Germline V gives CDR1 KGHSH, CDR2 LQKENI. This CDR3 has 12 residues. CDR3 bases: TGTGCCAGCTCACCACCTGCAGAGACCCAGTACTTC. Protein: CASSPPAETQYF. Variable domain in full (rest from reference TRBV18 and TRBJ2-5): NAGVMQNPRHLVRRRGQEARLRCSPMKGHSHVYWYRQLPEEGLKFMVYLQKENIIDESGMPKERFSAEFPKEGPSILRIQQVVRGDSAAYFCASSPPAETQYFGPGTRLLVL.

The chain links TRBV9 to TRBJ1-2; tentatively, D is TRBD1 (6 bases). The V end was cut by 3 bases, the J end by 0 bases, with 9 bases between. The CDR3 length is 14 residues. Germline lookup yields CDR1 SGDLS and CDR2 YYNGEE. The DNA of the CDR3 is TGTGCCAGCAGCGCGACAGGAACTAACTATGGCTACACCTTC. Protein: CASSATGTNYGYTF. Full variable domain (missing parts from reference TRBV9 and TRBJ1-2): DSGVTQTPKHLITATGQRVTLRCSPRSGDLSVYWYQQSLDQGLQFLIQYYNGEERAKGNILERFSAQQFPDLHSELNLSSLELGDSALYFCASSATGTNYGYTFGSGTRLTVV.